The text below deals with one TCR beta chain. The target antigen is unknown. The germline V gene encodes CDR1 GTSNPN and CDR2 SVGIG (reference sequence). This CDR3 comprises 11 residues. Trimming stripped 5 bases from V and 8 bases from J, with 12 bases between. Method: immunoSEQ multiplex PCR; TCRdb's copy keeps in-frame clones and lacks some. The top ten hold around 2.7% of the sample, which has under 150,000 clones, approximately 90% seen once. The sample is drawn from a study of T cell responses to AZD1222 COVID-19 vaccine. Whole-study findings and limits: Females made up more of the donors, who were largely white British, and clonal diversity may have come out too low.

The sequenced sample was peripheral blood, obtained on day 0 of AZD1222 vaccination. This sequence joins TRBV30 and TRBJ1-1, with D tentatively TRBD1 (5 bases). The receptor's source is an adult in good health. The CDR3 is CAWSRDAEAFF. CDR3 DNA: TGTGCCTGGTCTCGGGACGCCGAAGCTTTCTTT.